The clone carrying this T cell receptor beta chain was seen a few times. The source of the sample is a study of blood T cell repertoires in COVID-19. Assay: immunoSEQ multiplex PCR; the TCRdb copy retains only in-frame clones and omits some. The sample lists 200,000 to 250,000 clones, around 90% occurring once. Sequencing was done on a sample of peripheral blood. The TCR comes from a man aged 30-40 years with COVID-19, enrolled during active disease.

CDR3 amino acids: CASSLYRVFSGNTIYF. In nucleotides, the CDR3 is TGTGCCAGCAGCTTATACAGGGTGTTTTCTGGAAACACCATATATTTT. This chain joins TRBV7-2 and TRBJ1-3, with D possibly matching TRBD1 (6 bases). CDR3 length equals 16 residues. CDR1 is SGHTA and CDR2 is FQGNSA in the germline V gene. Trimming removed 2 bases from V and 1 base from J, with 12 bases in between.